The 3 T cell receptor beta chains in this list originate from one sample, sequenced in a study of T cell repertoires in cytomegalovirus infection. MiXCR, run by TCRdb on the reads, gives a single entry per CDR3 protein. The sample has a few hundred thousand distinct CDR3 sequences, 18% seen once. Sequenced material: PBMCs. These receptors were collected from a human donor in good health (CMV status not recorded). Some clones in this sample may be carry-over from other donors' samples.

This clonotype appeared once. The chain combines TRBV5-8 with TRBJ2-7; 7 bases agree with TRBD1. Germline V gene data show CDR1 as SGHTS and CDR2 as YDEGEE. V gave up 2 bases and J gave up 2 bases; unmatched junction bases: 4. This CDR3 has 14 residues. CDR3 DNA: TGTGCCAGCAGCTTAAAGGGGGCCGCCTACGAGCAGTACTTC. It codes for CASSLKGAAYEQYF.

This clonotype has only a few counts. The V call is TRBV11-3, the J call TRBJ2-5, with D maybe TRBD1 (5 bases). The V end was cut by 5 bases, the J end by 3 bases, with 10 bases between. Germline assignment: CDR1 SGHNT and CDR2 YENEEA. The length of the CDR3 is 13 residues. Here the CDR3 DNA reads TGTGCCAGCAGCCGAGCCAGGGAAGAGACCCAGTACTTC. As protein: CASSRAREETQYF.

V is TRBV3-1 and J is TRBJ2-5, with D possibly TRBD2 on 6 matching bases. The V end lost 5 bases, the J end lost 4 bases, and 11 bases lay between the germline ends. Germline CDR1 and CDR2: LGHDT and YNNKEL (reference sequence). CDR3 size: 13 residues. CDR3 protein: CASSWGTLETQYF. The CDR3 nucleotides are TGTGCCAGCAGCTGGGGGACTTTAGAGACCCAGTACTTC.